This is a list of T cell receptor beta chains from one sample in a study of blood T cell repertoires in COVID-19. TCRdb's copy holds only in-frame clones and misses some; the assay was immunoSEQ multiplex PCR. The table lists about 70,000 clones, about 90% of them singletons. Sequencing used peripheral blood. The receptors stem from a man aged 55 to 70 with acute or convalescent COVID-19. CDR3s include the opening cysteine and the closing phenylalanine or tryptophan. A D gene is named only where the DNA matches it firmly. Expanded clones are given a class, and other clones once, few, many or no size at all.

NA,TRBJ1-1,TRBV27,NA,TGTGCCAGCAGTCCCCTTACAAGGAACACTGAAGCTTTCTTT,CASSPLTRNTEAFF
NA,TRBJ2-7,TRBV6-5,NA,TGTGCCAGCAGGATGGGGGACACCCAGTACGAGCAGTACTTC,CASRMGDTQYEQYF
once,TRBJ1-3,TRBV7-9,TRBD1,TGTGCCAGCAGCGACCCCGGGACAGCCTATCGAGGAAACACCATATATTTT,CASSDPGTAYRGNTIYF
once,TRBJ1-1,TRBV30,NA,TGTGCCTGGAGTCTCGGAGAGATGAACACTGAAGCTTTCTTT,CAWSLGEMNTEAFF
NA,TRBJ1-4,TRBV29-1,TRBD1,TGCAGCGCCGTCTTGAGACAGGGGGCAACTAATGAAAAACTGTTTTTT,CSAVLRQGATNEKLFF
NA,TRBJ1-1,TRBV2,NA,TGTGCCAGCATCTTCGACGGAGACACTGAAGCTTTCTTT,CASIFDGDTEAFF
NA,TRBJ2-5,TRBV27,TRBD2,TGTGCCAGCAGTCTACGCTGGACTAGCGCCTACCAAGAGACCCAGTACTTC,CASSLRWTSAYQETQYF
NA,TRBJ1-2,TRBV3-1/TRBV3-2,NA,TGTGCCAGCAGCACTAGCTATGGCTACACCTTC,CASSTSYGYTF
NA,TRBJ1-1,TRBV5-1,NA,TGCGCCAGCAGCTTGGAGGGGTCAAGGAACACTGAAGCTTTCTTT,CASSLEGSRNTEAFF
NA,TRBJ1-4,TRBV12-3/TRBV12-4,NA,TGTGCCAGCAGTTCCCACGGGGGTGAAAAACTGTTTTTT,CASSSHGGEKLFF
NA,TRBJ2-2,TRBV29-1,NA,TGCAGCGCCACCGGTGGGACTGGGGAGCTGTTTTTT,CSATGGTGELFF
once,TRBJ1-6,TRBV5-1,NA,TGCGCCAGCAGCTTACAGGGTAACAATTCACCCCTCCACTTT,CASSLQGNNSPLHF
NA,TRBJ1-2,TRBV18,NA,TGTGCCAGCTCACCACTTCAGGGTAACTATGGCTACACCTTC,CASSPLQGNYGYTF